The entry that follows covers one T cell receptor (beta chain) sequence. Trimming left V 6 bases short and J 9 bases short, with 17 bases between. Germline values: CDR1 KGHSH, CDR2 LQKENI. The CDR3 has 13 residues. Clones were sequenced by immunoSEQ multiplex PCR, and TCRdb holds only the in-frame ones, with some missing. The table includes around 59,000 clones, 81% detected once. The source of the sample is a study of blood T cell repertoires in COVID-19. About the study: Acute and convalescent COVID-19 samples came from the United States, Italy and Spain.

This clonotype originated in a woman older than 75 with active or convalescent COVID-19. V and J are TRBV18 and TRBJ1-1; no clear D gene. The sequenced material came from peripheral blood. The CDR3 here is CASSESGGFQAFF. As DNA, the CDR3 is TGTGCCAGCTCGGAATCCGGAGGATTCCAAGCTTTCTTT.